The rows below give T cell receptor beta chains drawn from one sample of a study of control samples from healthy donors and cancer patients. Measured with immunoSEQ multiplex PCR; TCRdb has only the in-frame clones, and not every one. The sample records 100,000 or so clones, roughly 80% being singletons. Sample: blood. The receptor source for this set is a woman aged 45-60 years in good health. The CDR3 runs from the conserved cysteine through the conserved F or W. D genes are given only for firm matches. Rows may omit the clone size; those that give it use once, few, many or a size class.

CDR3 protein	CDR3 DNA	V gene	D gene	clone size	J gene
CASSLEQVNYGYTF	TGTGCCAGCAGTTTAGAACAGGTCAACTATGGCTACACCTTC	TRBV28	.	.	TRBJ1-2
CASSSGSSGNTIYF	TGTGCCAGCTCATCCGGGAGCTCTGGAAACACCATATATTTT	TRBV18	.	.	TRBJ1-3
CASSSTGYSLVGQFF	TGTGCCAGCAGTTCCACCGGGTATAGCCTGGTTGGGCAGTTCTTC	TRBV27	.	.	TRBJ2-1
CASSLEGAADIQYF	TGCGCCAGCAGCTTGGAGGGGGCCGCGGACATTCAGTACTTC	TRBV5-1	TRBD1	.	TRBJ2-4
CATSDFVAGGPGDIQYF	TGTGCCACCAGTGATTTTGTGGCAGGGGGGCCAGGGGACATTCAGTACTTC	TRBV24-1	.	few	TRBJ2-4
CASSEGTGSETQYF	TGTGCCAGCAGTGAGGGGACTGGGTCAGAGACCCAGTACTTC	TRBV6-1	.	.	TRBJ2-5
CASSLVVNRDQPQHF	TGTGCCAGCAGCTTGGTCGTGAACAGGGATCAGCCCCAGCATTTT	TRBV5-6	.	.	TRBJ1-5
CASSLRERNTEAFF	TGTGCCAGCAGCCTACGGGAGAGGAACACTGAAGCTTTCTTT	TRBV9	.	.	TRBJ1-1
CASSNTVRTPSYEQYF	TGCGCCAGCAGCAACACTGTACGGACACCCTCCTACGAGCAGTACTTC	TRBV5-1	.	.	TRBJ2-7
CASSRTSGGFTGELFF	TGTGCCAGCAGCCGGACTAGCGGGGGCTTCACCGGGGAGCTGTTTTTT	TRBV11-2	TRBD2	.	TRBJ2-2
CASSLARWPYNEQFF	TGTGCCAGCAGCTTAGCTAGGTGGCCCTACAATGAGCAGTTCTTC	TRBV7-2	.	.	TRBJ2-1
CASSRTDRNQPQHF	TGTGCCAGCAGTCGCACAGACAGGAATCAGCCCCAGCATTTT	TRBV2	.	.	TRBJ1-5
CASSFLSGGPISYEQYF	TGTGCCAGCAGTTTCCTTAGCGGGGGGCCTATTTCCTACGAGCAGTACTTC	TRBV27	TRBD2	once	TRBJ2-7
CASSPTSGSKQGTQYF	TGTGCCAGCAGTCCTACTAGCGGGAGTAAACAAGGGACCCAGTACTTC	TRBV9	TRBD2	.	TRBJ2-5